A selection of T cell receptor beta chains follows, all from one sample in a study of T cell responses to AZD1222 COVID-19 vaccine. Method: immunoSEQ multiplex PCR; TCRdb's copy keeps in-frame clones and lacks some. The sample comprises some 150,000 clones, approximately 90% of which are singletons, and roughly 3.5% rests with the top ten. Here the sequenced sample was peripheral blood, taken on day 0 of MenACWY control vaccination. These receptors came from an adult in good health. Both conserved end residues are part of each CDR3. Each record gives: J gene, D gene, V gene, clone size, CDR3 DNA, CDR3 protein. A D gene is named only where the DNA matches it firmly. Only some rows state a clone size, as once, few, many or a class for expanded clones.

>TRBJ1-5|TRBD1|TRBV10-3|NA
TGTGCCATCAGCACCGCCGGACAGGGTAATCAGCCCCAGCATTTT
CAISTAGQGNQPQHF
>TRBJ2-3|NA|TRBV11-2|NA
TGTGCCAGCAGCCTAACAGATACGCAGTATTTT
CASSLTDTQYF
>TRBJ2-1|TRBD2|TRBV19|NA
TGTGCCAGTAGCTCGGGACTAGCGGGAGGGAATGAGCAGTTCTTC
CASSSGLAGGNEQFF
>TRBJ2-7|NA|TRBV3-1/TRBV3-2|NA
TGTGCCAGCAGCCCCACAGGCTACGAGCAGTACTTC
CASSPTGYEQYF
>TRBJ2-2|NA|TRBV7-3|NA
TGTGCCAGCAGCTTAGCAGGGTTCGGGGAGCTGTTTTTT
CASSLAGFGELFF
>TRBJ2-2|NA|TRBV5-5|NA
TGTGCCAGCAGCTCTATCGCCGGGGAGCTGTTTTTT
CASSSIAGELFF
>TRBJ1-4|NA|TRBV7-8|NA
TGTGCCAGCAGCCCTCGGGGAGTCGGTGAAAAACTGTTTTTT
CASSPRGVGEKLFF
>TRBJ2-7|TRBD2|TRBV15|NA
TGTGCCACCAGCAGAGAAAGCGGGAGCTCCTACGAGCAGTACTTC
CATSRESGSSYEQYF
>TRBJ2-7|NA|TRBV5-6|NA
TGTGCCAGCAGCACTCGGCGTATAACCTACGAGCAGTACTTC
CASSTRRITYEQYF
>TRBJ1-1|TRBD1|TRBV5-1|NA
TGCGCCAGCAGTTCCGGGACAGAGAACACTGAAGCTTTCTTT
CASSSGTENTEAFF
>TRBJ1-3|NA|TRBV28|NA
TGTGCCAGCAGTTGGACATCGGGGGCGGGAAGTACCATATATTTT
CASSWTSGAGSTIYF
>TRBJ2-7|TRBD1|TRBV3-1/TRBV3-2|NA
TGTGCCAGCAGCCAAGGGACAGGGATCGAGCAGTACTTC
CASSQGTGIEQYF
>TRBJ1-1|NA|TRBV27|NA
TGTGCCAGCAGTTTAAATTTAGGTCTACAGACTGAAGCTTTCTTT
CASSLNLGLQTEAFF
>TRBJ1-4|NA|TRBV4-3|NA
TGCGCCAGCAGCCAACGGTACGGGGCAACTAATGAAAAACTGTTTTTT
CASSQRYGATNEKLFF
>TRBJ1-2|NA|TRBV5-1|NA
TGCGCCAGCAGCTTGGCCTGGGGGGACTATGGCTACACCTTC
CASSLAWGDYGYTF
>TRBJ1-2|TRBD1|TRBV24-1|NA
TGTGCCACCCGGGACAGGGGAAACTATGGCTACACCTTC
CATRDRGNYGYTF
>TRBJ1-2|TRBD1|TRBV7-3|NA
TGTGCCAGCAGCTTAACGGGGCAGGGGGCAGGCTATGGCTACACCTTC
CASSLTGQGAGYGYTF
>TRBJ1-5|TRBD1|TRBV2|few
TGTGCCAGCAGAGAGGGGAACAGGGGGGGAAATCAGCCCCAGCATTTT
CASREGNRGGNQPQHF
>TRBJ2-3|NA|TRBV11-3|few
TGTGCCAGCAGCTTAGCTCTTTCCCGGGGAGATACGCAGTATTTT
CASSLALSRGDTQYF
>TRBJ2-3|NA|TRBV7-2|NA
TGTGCCAGCAGCTTAGCGCTAGCTAACAATAACGCGGATACGCAGTATTTT
CASSLALANNNADTQYF
>TRBJ2-7|TRBD1|TRBV25-1|once
TGTGCCAGCAGTGAAAGGGGGCTCTACGAGCAGTACTTC
CASSERGLYEQYF
>TRBJ1-1|NA|TRBV7-8|NA
TGTGCCAGCAGCTTCCAGGGTGGTACTGAAGCTTTCTTT
CASSFQGGTEAFF
>TRBJ2-2|NA|TRBV7-3|NA
TGTGCCAGCAGCACCCAGGGGCAAAACACCGGGGAGCTGTTTTTT
CASSTQGQNTGELFF
>TRBJ1-2|TRBD1|TRBV24-1|NA
TGTGCCACCAGTGACCAAGGACAGGGTGGCTATGGCTACACCTTC
CATSDQGQGGYGYTF
>TRBJ1-4|NA|TRBV6-2/TRBV6-3|NA
TGTGCCAGCAGTTACTCGATCTCCGCAACTAATGAAAAACTGTTTTTT
CASSYSISATNEKLFF
>TRBJ2-1|NA|TRBV4-2|NA
TGTGCCAGCAGCCAAGATCAGCGGGCGGGGCCCTATTGGGATGAGCAGTTCTTC
CASSQDQRAGPYWDEQFF
>TRBJ1-1|NA|TRBV30|NA
TGTGCCTGGGGGCAGGGGCAGTGGACTGAAGCTTTCTTT
CAWGQGQWTEAFF
>TRBJ1-3|NA|TRBV9|NA
TGTGCCAGCAGCGTCGGGGGAGGAAACACCATATATTTT
CASSVGGGNTIYF
>TRBJ1-1|NA|TRBV5-4|NA
TGTGCCAGCAGCCGCGAGTTTGAAGCTTTCTTT
CASSREFEAFF
>TRBJ1-4|NA|TRBV24-1|NA
TGTGCCACTTCTCAGGGAGGGGAACTGTTTTTT
CATSQGGELFF
>TRBJ1-5|TRBD1|TRBV6-2/TRBV6-3|NA
TGTGCCAGCAGTTACCCTGGGACAGCCGATAGCAATCAGCCCCAGCATTTT
CASSYPGTADSNQPQHF
>TRBJ1-1|NA|TRBV6-5|NA
TGTGCCAGCAGTTACACGGAGGGGCTTGGAGCTTTCTTT
CASSYTEGLGAFF
>TRBJ1-6|NA|TRBV4-3|once
TGCGCCAGCAGCCAAGATCCCCCCAGCCTCTATAATTCACCCCTCCACTTT
CASSQDPPSLYNSPLHF
>TRBJ2-7|TRBD1|TRBV11-2|few
TGTGCCAGCAGCGCCGGACAGGGTAGGGGCGAGCAGTACTTC
CASSAGQGRGEQYF
>TRBJ2-7|TRBD2|TRBV6-5|NA
TGTGCCAGCAGTCAGAAGCGGGAGCCGACCTACGAGCAGTACTTC
CASSQKREPTYEQYF
>TRBJ2-5|NA|TRBV5-1|NA
TGCGCCAGCAGCTCCACGACCGGACAGAAAGAGACCCAGTACTTC
CASSSTTGQKETQYF
>TRBJ2-1|TRBD2|TRBV9|NA
TGTGCCAGCAGCGGGAGAGGACTAGCGGGGACAGCCAATGAGCAGTTCTTC
CASSGRGLAGTANEQFF
>TRBJ1-1|NA|TRBV7-2|NA
TGTGCAGGCGCGGCAGCCCCTACCACTGAAGCTTTCTTT
CAGAAAPTTEAFF
>TRBJ2-3|NA|TRBV5-4|NA
TGTGCCAGCAGCTTGGACCCGGGTAGCACAGATACGCAGTATTTT
CASSLDPGSTDTQYF
>TRBJ1-4|NA|TRBV6-5|NA
TGTGCCAGCAGTACCGACAGAGAAAAACTGTTTTTT
CASSTDREKLFF
>TRBJ1-2|NA|TRBV5-1|NA
TGCGCCAGCAGCTTGCCCTGGACTGCGCAGACCTATGGCTACACCTTC
CASSLPWTAQTYGYTF
>TRBJ2-7|NA|TRBV7-2|NA
TGTGCCAGCAGCTTAGGGGCACGAAGCTCCTACGAGCAGTACTTC
CASSLGARSSYEQYF
>TRBJ2-7|TRBD1|TRBV3-1/TRBV3-2|NA
TGTGCCAGCAGCCTGGACAGGCCCACCTACGAGCAGTACTTC
CASSLDRPTYEQYF
>TRBJ1-2|NA|TRBV2|NA
TGTGCCAGCAGTGAGTGGAACGGGGCAGTTGGCTACACCTTC
CASSEWNGAVGYTF
>TRBJ1-2|NA|TRBV6-5|NA
TGTGCCAGCAGGCCTCCAGGGGCGGGTGGCTACACCTTC
CASRPPGAGGYTF